This TCR beta chain is drawn from a study of blood T cell repertoires in COVID-19. Repertoires were generated with immunoSEQ multiplex PCR, while TCRdb's copy carries only in-frame clones and drops some. The sample includes 26,000 or so clones, nearly 90% of them seen just once. Germline lookup yields CDR1 LNHDA and CDR2 SQIVND (reference sequence). After removal of 9 bases from V and 0 bases from J, the junction contained 5 bases not matched to a gene. CDR3 size: 15 residues. The material sequenced was peripheral blood. This TCR derives from a man between 65 and 85 years old with acute or convalescent COVID-19. This sequence joins TRBV19 and TRBJ1-4; 9 bases agree with TRBD1. CDR3 protein: CASGTGRPTNEKLFF. The CDR3 nucleotides are TGTGCCAGCGGGACAGGGAGGCCAACTAATGAAAAACTGTTTTTT.